Listed here are 9 T cell receptor beta chains from one sample, sequenced in a study (dated by TCRdb to between 2014 and 2017). To prepare the library, multiplex PCR was applied. Sequenced on an Ion Torrent PGM. For the approximately 21-patient analysis, adaptor-ligated barcode primers were used to amplify TRBV12-4/TRBJ1-2 clonotypes. TCRdb passed the public sequencing reads through fastp at Q25 and MiXCR, retaining productive beta sequences. Records with the same CDR3 protein are collapsed into one entry carrying the most frequent genes and DNA. This sample gives 1,000 to 1,500 distinct CDR3 sequences in total; 20% to 25% of them show up just once. Over 9.5% of the sample is in the top ten clones. Sequenced input: memory CD4+ T cells sorted from blood. The cell subset or site label corresponds to: memory CD4+ T cells, CD4+CD45RO+CD25-. These receptors all stem from a female donor with breast cancer.

This clonotype is large. The chain recombines TRBV12-3 or TRBV12-4 with TRBJ1-2; 8 nucleotides line up with TRBD1. Trimming removed 5 bases from V and 5 bases from J; junction bases left unmatched: 4. The CDR3 covers 13 residues. As DNA, the CDR3 is TGTGCCAGCAGTCCACGGACAGGGTATGGCTACACCTTC. Encoded protein: CASSPRTGYGYTF.

This clonotype is medium-sized in the sample. The rearrangement joins TRBV12-3 or TRBV12-4 to TRBJ1-2; D is unresolved. V was shortened by 3 bases and J by 6 bases, with 8 bases between the two germline ends. This CDR3 comprises 12 residues. The CDR3 loop is CASSLEGNGYTF. The DNA for the CDR3 is TGTGCCAGCAGTTTGGAAGGGAATGGCTACACCTTC.

V usage is TRBV12-3 or TRBV12-4 and J usage is TRBJ1-2; no definite D call. The CDR3 sequence is 12 residues long. V was cut by 8 bases and J by 5 bases, with 12 bases left in between. CDR3 residues: CASGPLGYGYTF. The CDR3 DNA follows: TGTGCCAGCGGTCCCCTCGGGTATGGCTACACCTTC.

This clonotype is large (0.1 to 1%) in the sample. This rearrangement joins TRBV12-3 or TRBV12-4 to TRBJ1-2, with 10 bases matching TRBD1. Trimming removed 4 bases from V and 6 bases from J; junction bases left unmatched: 5. This CDR3 contains 14 residues. The chain's CDR3 is CASSSGQGIDGYTF. CDR3 in DNA: TGTGCCAGCAGTTCGGGACAGGGGATCGATGGCTACACCTTC.

In its sample, this clonotype was seen a few times. This chain connects TRBV12-3 or TRBV12-4 to TRBJ1-2; D is unresolved. The CDR3 runs 14 residues. Trimming removed 5 bases from V and 2 bases from J, with 12 bases in between. In DNA form, the CDR3 reads TGTGCCAGCAGTGTCCAGGCGGGGAACTATGGCTACACCTTC. Its translation: CASSVQAGNYGYTF.

This rearrangement joins TRBV12-3 or TRBV12-4 to TRBJ1-2; D might be TRBD1 (5 bases). The CDR3 runs 14 residues. The ends were cut back, 4 bases at V and 2 bases at J, with 11 bases in the middle. For the CDR3, the DNA is TGTGCCAGCAGTTCCGGACATGACAACTATGGCTACACCTTC. It specifies CASSSGHDNYGYTF.

The chain combines TRBV12-3 or TRBV12-4 with TRBJ1-2, with 9 bases aligning to TRBD1. Trimming removed 4 bases from V and 7 bases from J; junction bases left unmatched: 4. The CDR3 totals 13 residues. The CDR3 loop is CASSWDRVGGYTF. The CDR3 DNA follows: TGTGCCAGCAGTTGGGACAGGGTTGGTGGCTACACCTTC.

This clonotype is classed as large. CDR3 protein: CASSPLGPYGYTF. The CDR3 coding sequence is TGTGCCAGCAGTCCCTTGGGGCCCTATGGCTACACCTTC. The genes are TRBV12-3 or TRBV12-4 and TRBJ1-2; D possibly corresponds to TRBD1 (5 bases). V was pared by 5 bases and J by 4 bases, with 11 bases between. CDR3 size: 13 residues.

This clonotype was detected a few times. The V and J genes are TRBV12-3 or TRBV12-4 and TRBJ1-2; D is ambiguous. The CDR3 runs to 13 residues. Trimming left V 6 bases short and J 6 bases short, with 14 bases between. DNA for the CDR3: TGTGCCAGCAGAACGCCCGCAGCGCATGGCTACACCTTC. It codes for CASRTPAAHGYTF.